The 11 T cell receptor beta chains below come from one sample, sequenced in a study of T cell changes during pregnancy in multiple sclerosis. Assay: immunoSEQ multiplex PCR; the TCRdb copy retains only in-frame clones and omits some. The sample shows approximately 65,000 clones, around nine tenths of them seen only once. Material: peripheral blood, obtained in the third trimester of pregnancy. The source is a female donor in good health, enrolled as a control in a pregnancy study.

This clone was counted a single time. This chain links TRBV27 with TRBJ1-2, with TRBD1 as a possible D gene (5 bases). Deletions cut 2 bases from V and 8 bases from J, with 15 bases between. This CDR3 contains 14 residues. CDR1 and CDR2 (germline): MNHEY, SMNVEV (reference sequence). Here the CDR3 reads CASSLTGMRDGYTF. The CDR3 DNA reads as TGTGCCAGCAGTTTAACAGGAATGCGGGACGGCTACACCTTC.

The chain joins TRBV28 to TRBJ1-4, with TRBD1 as a possible D gene (5 bases). CDR1 and CDR2 from the germline V gene are MDHEN and SYDVKM. The CDR3 length is 17 residues. Trimming shortened V by 6 bases and J by 2 bases, and 19 bases separated the two germline ends. CDR3 amino acids: CASSQPGGGRTNEKLFF. CDR3 coding DNA: TGTGCCAGCAGCCAACCCGGGGGGGGGAGGACTAATGAAAAACTGTTTTTT. Variable domain in full (rest from reference TRBV28 and TRBJ1-4): DVKVTQSSRYLVKRTGEKVFLECVQDMDHENMFWYRQDPGLGLRLIYFSYDVKMKEKGDIPEGYSVSREKKERFSLILESASTNQTSMYLCASSQPGGGRTNEKLFFGSGTQLSVL.

V usage is TRBV7-9 and J usage is TRBJ1-1; 7 bases map to TRBD1. Trimming removed 7 bases from V and 0 bases from J; junction bases left unmatched: 5. The CDR3 totals 14 residues. CDR1 is SEHNR and CDR2 is FQNEAQ in the germline V gene (reference sequence). For the CDR3, the DNA is TGTGCCAGCACCCCCGGACAGGTGAACACTGAAGCTTTCTTT. It encodes CASTPGQVNTEAFF.

This chain links TRBV9 with TRBJ1-2; D possibly corresponds to TRBD1 (5 bases). The CDR3 sequence is 15 residues long. CDR1 is SGDLS, CDR2 YYNGEE, per germline. The V end was cut by 0 bases, the J end by 4 bases, with 13 bases between. The CDR3 protein is CASSVGAGQGYGYTF. In nucleotides, the CDR3 is TGTGCCAGCAGCGTAGGCGCGGGGCAGGGCTATGGCTACACCTTC.

The chain couples TRBV11-2 to TRBJ2-7; TRBD1 might be the D (5 bases). Trimming cost V 5 bases and J 4 bases, with 15 bases left between them. Germline V gene lookup returns CDR1 SGHAT and CDR2 FQNNGV. The CDR3 is 14 residues long. The CDR3 nucleotides are TGTGCCAGCAGCATACACAGGAGCGCGTACGAGCAGTACTTC. Translated: CASSIHRSAYEQYF.

The J gene is TRBJ2-2, the V gene TRBV28; 7 positions agree with TRBD1. Losses at the gene ends were 3 bases for V and 4 bases for J; bases not matched to a gene: 5. Per germline, CDR1 MDHEN and CDR2 SYDVKM. This CDR3 is built from 15 residues. The DNA for the CDR3 is TGTGCCAGCAGTTTTAGGGGGCGCGGCACCGGGGAGCTGTTTTTT. Protein: CASSFRGRGTGELFF.

The chain joins TRBV5-1 to TRBJ1-1; 7 nucleotides align to TRBD1. Germline assignment: CDR1 SGHRS and CDR2 YFSETQ. Trimming cost V 1 base and J 4 bases; bases outside gene matches: 7. The CDR3 loop spans 15 amino acids. The CDR3 DNA reads as TGCGCCAGCAGCTTGAAGGGGGCTGAGACCACTGAAGCTTTCTTT. Protein: CASSLKGAETTEAFF. The entire variable domain, with the rest obtained from reference TRBV5-1 and TRBJ1-1, is as follows: KAGVTQTPRYLIKTRGQQVTLSCSPISGHRSVSWYQQTPGQGLQFLFEYFSETQRNKGNFPGRFSGRQFSNSRSEMNVSTLELGDSALYLCASSLKGAETTEAFFGQGTRLTVV.

This clone was counted once. This chain uses TRBV5-1 with TRBJ2-3; weak D call: TRBD1 (7 bases). Germline V lookup: CDR1 SGHRS, CDR2 YFSETQ. The CDR3 extends over 17 amino acids. V dropped 0 bases and J dropped 3 bases, with 17 bases sitting between them. The DNA for the CDR3 is TGCGCCAGCAGCTTGGCCTGGCAGGGGGGTGTTACAGATACGCAGTATTTT. Protein sequence: CASSLAWQGGVTDTQYF.

The chain uses TRBV27 and TRBJ1-2; D is uncertain. V gave up 6 bases and J gave up 8 bases, with 13 bases separating them. CDR3 size: 12 residues. Germline values: CDR1 MNHEY, CDR2 SMNVEV (reference sequence). The CDR3 region is CASRDPGLGYTF. CDR3 nucleotide sequence: TGTGCCAGCAGGGATCCGGGGTTAGGCTACACCTTC.

The rearrangement uses TRBV30 and TRBJ2-2; 8 bases map to TRBD2. CDR1 is GTSNPN and CDR2 is SVGIG in the germline V gene (reference sequence). The CDR3 is 16 residues long. V was pared by 0 bases and J by 6 bases, with 9 bases of the junction left unmatched. The CDR3, as DNA: TGTGCCTGGAGTGTGATAGCGGGGAGGGTCGCCGGGGAGCTGTTTTTT. Translating it yields CAWSVIAGRVAGELFF.

The genes are TRBV4-1 and TRBJ1-6; possible D gene TRBD1, 6 bases. Germline CDR1 and CDR2: MGHRA and YSYEKL. The CDR3 has 15 residues. V lost 0 bases, J lost 10 bases, and 13 bases lay in between. In DNA, the CDR3 is TGCGCCAGCAGCCAAGATCGGGGGGCTGGATCACCCCTCCACTTT. This gives the protein CASSQDRGAGSPLHF.